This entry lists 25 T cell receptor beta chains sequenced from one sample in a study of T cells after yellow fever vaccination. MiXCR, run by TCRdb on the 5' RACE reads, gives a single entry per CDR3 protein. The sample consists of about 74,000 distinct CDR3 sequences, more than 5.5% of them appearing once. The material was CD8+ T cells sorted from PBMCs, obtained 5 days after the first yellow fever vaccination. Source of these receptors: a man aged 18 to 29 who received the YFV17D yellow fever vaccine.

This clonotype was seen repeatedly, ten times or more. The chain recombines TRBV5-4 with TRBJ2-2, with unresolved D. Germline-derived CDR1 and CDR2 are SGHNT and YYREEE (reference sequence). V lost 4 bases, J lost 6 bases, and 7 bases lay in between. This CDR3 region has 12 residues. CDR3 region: CASSAYSGELFF. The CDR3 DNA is TGTGCCAGCAGCGCGTACTCCGGGGAGCTGTTTTTT.

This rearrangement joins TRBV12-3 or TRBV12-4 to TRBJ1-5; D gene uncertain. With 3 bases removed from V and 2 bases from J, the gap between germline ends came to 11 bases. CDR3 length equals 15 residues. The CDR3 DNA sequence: TGTGCCAGCAGTTTTGAAGGTCCGGGCAATCAGCCCCAGCATTTT. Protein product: CASSFEGPGNQPQHF.

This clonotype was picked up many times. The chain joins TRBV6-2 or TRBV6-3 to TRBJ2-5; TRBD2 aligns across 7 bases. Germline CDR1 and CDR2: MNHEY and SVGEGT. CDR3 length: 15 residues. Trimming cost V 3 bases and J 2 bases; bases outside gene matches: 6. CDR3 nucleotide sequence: TGTGCCAGCAGTTATGGGGGGGAGCCACAAGAGACCCAGTACTTC. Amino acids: CASSYGGEPQETQYF.

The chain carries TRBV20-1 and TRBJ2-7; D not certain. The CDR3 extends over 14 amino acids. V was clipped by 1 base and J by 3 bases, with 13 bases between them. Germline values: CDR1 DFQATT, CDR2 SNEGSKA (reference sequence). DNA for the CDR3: TGCAGTGCTAGAGTGGACCCAAATGGCTACGAGCAGTACTTC. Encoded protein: CSARVDPNGYEQYF.

CDR3 loop: CASSPAGSGPQYV. For the CDR3, the DNA is TGCGCCAGCAGCCCGGCGGGGTCAGGCCCCCAGTACGTC. The chain carries TRBV5-1 and TRBJ2-7; tentatively, D is TRBD2 (6 bases). V dropped 4 bases and J dropped 10 bases, with 18 bases sitting between them. CDR3 length: 13 amino acids. CDR1 is SGHRS and CDR2 is YFSETQ in the germline V gene.

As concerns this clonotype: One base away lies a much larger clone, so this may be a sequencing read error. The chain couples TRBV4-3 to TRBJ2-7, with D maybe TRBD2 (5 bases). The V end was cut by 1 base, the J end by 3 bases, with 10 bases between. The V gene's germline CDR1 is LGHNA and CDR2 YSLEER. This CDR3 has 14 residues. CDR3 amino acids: CASSQARGDYEQYF. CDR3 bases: TGCGCCAGCAGCCAAGCACGGGGAGACTACGAGCAGTACTTC.

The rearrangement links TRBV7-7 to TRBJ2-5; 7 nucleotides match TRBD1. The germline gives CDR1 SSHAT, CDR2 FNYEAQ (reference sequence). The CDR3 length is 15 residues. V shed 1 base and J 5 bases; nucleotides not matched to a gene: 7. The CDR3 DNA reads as TGTGCCAGCAGCTTAGGACAGGGTCAGGGGGAGACCCAGTACTTC. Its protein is CASSLGQGQGETQYF.

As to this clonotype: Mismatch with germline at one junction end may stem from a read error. CDR3 loop: CAGSQAPDGANVLTF. DNA for the CDR3: TGCGCCGGCAGCCAGGCCCCGGACGGGGCCAACGTCCTGACTTTC. The rearrangement uses TRBV4-1 and TRBJ2-6; no firm D call. Germline V gene lookup returns CDR1 MGHRA and CDR2 YSYEKL. The CDR3 runs 15 residues.

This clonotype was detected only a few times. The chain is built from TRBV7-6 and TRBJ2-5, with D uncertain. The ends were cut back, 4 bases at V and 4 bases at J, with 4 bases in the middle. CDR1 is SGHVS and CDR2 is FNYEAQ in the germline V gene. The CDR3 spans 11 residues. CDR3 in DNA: TGTGCCAGCAGCTATAGAGAGACCCAGTACTTC. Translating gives CASSYRETQYF.

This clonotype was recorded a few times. The CDR3 DNA reads TGTGCCAGCAGTGAGGGAGGGCTCCCCTACAATGAGCAGTTCTTC. Translated, it gives CASSEGGLPYNEQFF. This chain connects TRBV25-1 to TRBJ2-1, with 7 nucleotides matching TRBD2. The V segment lost 3 bases and the J segment 2 bases; nucleotides outside the gene matches: 4. CDR3 length: 15 amino acids. Per the germline V gene, CDR1 is MGHDK and CDR2 is SYGVNS.

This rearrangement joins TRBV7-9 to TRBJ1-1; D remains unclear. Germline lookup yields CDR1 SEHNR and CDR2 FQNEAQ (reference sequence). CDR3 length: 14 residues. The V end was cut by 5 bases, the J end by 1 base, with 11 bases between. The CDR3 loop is CASSRPTANTEAFF. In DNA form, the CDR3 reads TGTGCCAGCAGCCGCCCGACCGCGAACACTGAAGCTTTCTTT.

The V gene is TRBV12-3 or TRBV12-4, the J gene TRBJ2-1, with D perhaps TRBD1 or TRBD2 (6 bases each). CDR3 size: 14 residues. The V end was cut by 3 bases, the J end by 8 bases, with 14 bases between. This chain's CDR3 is CASSLYGGPYEQFF. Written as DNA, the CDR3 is TGTGCCAGCAGTTTGTATGGGGGGCCCTATGAGCAGTTCTTC.

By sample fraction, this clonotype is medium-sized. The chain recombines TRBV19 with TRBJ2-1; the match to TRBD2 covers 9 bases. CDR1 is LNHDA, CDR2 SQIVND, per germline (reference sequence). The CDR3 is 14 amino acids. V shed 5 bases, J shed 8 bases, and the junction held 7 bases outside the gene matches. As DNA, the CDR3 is TGTGCCAGTAGTTCGCGGGGGGGCCATGATGAGCAGTTCTTC. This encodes CASSSRGGHDEQFF.

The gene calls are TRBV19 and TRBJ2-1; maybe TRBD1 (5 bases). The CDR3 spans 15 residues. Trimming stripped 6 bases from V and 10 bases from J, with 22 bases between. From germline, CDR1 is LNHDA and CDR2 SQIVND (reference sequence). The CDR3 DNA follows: TGTGCCAGTAGCAACCGACAGTTCGGTCAATGGGAGCAGTTCTTC. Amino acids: CASSNRQFGQWEQFF.

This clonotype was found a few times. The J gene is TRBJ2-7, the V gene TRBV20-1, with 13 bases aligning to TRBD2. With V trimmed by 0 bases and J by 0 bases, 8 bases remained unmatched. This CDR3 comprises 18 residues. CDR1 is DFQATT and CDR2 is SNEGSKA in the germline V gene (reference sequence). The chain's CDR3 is CSARDLTSGGANSYEQYF. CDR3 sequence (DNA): TGCAGTGCTAGAGATCTCACTAGCGGGGGGGCGAACTCCTACGAGCAGTACTTC.

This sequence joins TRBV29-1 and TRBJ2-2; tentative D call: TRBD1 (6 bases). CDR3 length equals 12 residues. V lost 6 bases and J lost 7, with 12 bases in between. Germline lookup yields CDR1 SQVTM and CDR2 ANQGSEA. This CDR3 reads CSVARGSGELFF. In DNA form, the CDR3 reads TGCAGCGTCGCGAGGGGGAGCGGGGAGCTGTTTTTT.

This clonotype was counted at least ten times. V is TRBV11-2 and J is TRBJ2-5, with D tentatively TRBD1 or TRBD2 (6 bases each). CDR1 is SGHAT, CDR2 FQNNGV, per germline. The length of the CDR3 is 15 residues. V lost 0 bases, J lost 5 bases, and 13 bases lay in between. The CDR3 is CASSLDLGGWETQYF. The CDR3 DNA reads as TGTGCCAGCAGCTTAGATCTGGGGGGCTGGGAGACCCAGTACTTC.

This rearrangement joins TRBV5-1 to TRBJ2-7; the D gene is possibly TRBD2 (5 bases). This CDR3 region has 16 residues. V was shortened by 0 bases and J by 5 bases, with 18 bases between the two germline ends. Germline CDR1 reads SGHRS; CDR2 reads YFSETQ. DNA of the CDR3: TGCGCCAGCAGCTTGGAGGAGGTCGGGGTCGGGGACGAGCAGTACTTC. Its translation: CASSLEEVGVGDEQYF.

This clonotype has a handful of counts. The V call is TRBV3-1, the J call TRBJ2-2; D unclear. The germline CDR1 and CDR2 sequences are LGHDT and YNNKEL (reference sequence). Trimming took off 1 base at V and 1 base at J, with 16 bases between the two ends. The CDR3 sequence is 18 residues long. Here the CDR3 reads CASSQGLVGRMNTGELFF. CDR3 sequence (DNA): TGTGCCAGCAGCCAAGGCCTTGTCGGACGGATGAACACCGGGGAGCTGTTTTTT.

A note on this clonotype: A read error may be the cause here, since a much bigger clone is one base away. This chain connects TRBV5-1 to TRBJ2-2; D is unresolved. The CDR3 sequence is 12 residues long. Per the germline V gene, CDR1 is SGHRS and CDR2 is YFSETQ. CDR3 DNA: TGCGCCAGCAGCGCGCGATACGGGCAGCTGTTTTTT. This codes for CASSARYGQLFF.

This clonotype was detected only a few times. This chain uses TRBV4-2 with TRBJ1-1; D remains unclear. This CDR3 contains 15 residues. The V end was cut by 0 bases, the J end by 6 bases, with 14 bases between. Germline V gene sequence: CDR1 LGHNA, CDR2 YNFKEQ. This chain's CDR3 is CASSQDMESYAEAFF. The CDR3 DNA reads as TGTGCCAGCAGCCAAGATATGGAGTCATACGCTGAAGCTTTCTTT.

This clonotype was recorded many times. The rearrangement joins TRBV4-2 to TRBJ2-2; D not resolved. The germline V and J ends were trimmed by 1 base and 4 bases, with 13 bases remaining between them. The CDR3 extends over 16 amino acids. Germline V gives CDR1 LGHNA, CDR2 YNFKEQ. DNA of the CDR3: TGTGCCAGCAGCCAAGGTCGGGTTGGAATCACCGGGGAGCTGTTTTTT. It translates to CASSQGRVGITGELFF.

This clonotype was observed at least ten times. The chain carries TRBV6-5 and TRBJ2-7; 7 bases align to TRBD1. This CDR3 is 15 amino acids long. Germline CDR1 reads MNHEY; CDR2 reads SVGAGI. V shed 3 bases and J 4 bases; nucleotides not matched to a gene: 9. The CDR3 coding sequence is TGTGCCAGCAGTTATTCGGGACAGTGGCTGTACGAGCAGTACTTC. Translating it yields CASSYSGQWLYEQYF.

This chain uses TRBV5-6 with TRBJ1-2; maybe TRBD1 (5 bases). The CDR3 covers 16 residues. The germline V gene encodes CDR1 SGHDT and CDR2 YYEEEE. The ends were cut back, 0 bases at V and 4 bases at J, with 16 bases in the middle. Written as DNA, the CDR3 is TGTGCCAGCAGCTTGGGACAGCGACCCTCCGGCTATGGCTACACCTTC. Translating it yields CASSLGQRPSGYGYTF.

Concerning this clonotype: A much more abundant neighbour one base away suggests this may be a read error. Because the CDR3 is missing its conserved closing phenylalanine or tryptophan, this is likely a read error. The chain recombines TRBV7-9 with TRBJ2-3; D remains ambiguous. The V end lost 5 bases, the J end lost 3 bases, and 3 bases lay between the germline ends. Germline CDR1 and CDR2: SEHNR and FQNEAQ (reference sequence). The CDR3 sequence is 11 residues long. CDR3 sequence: CASSKTDTQYY. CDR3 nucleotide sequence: TGTGCCAGCAGCAAAACAGATACGCAGTATTAT.